This T cell receptor (beta chain) was obtained from a study of cytomegalovirus exposure and HLA in healthy donors. In the case of this clone: What it binds is unknown.

V was shortened by 3 bases and J by 9 bases, with 20 bases between the two germline ends. Per the germline V gene, CDR1 is ENHRY and CDR2 is SYGVKD. The CDR3 loop spans 15 amino acids. Study conclusions and caveats: About 87% or about 30% of the time was how often most TCR beta V segments were productive, according to an earlier analysis. Associated with HLA alleles at 0.05 false discovery rate in a later analysis were some 18,000 TCR beta sequences.

The PCR had 60 Vbeta and 13 Jbeta primers. Using immunoSEQ multiplex PCR, the repertoire was profiled, and TCRdb retains in-frame clones only, with some absent. The profile covers under 200,000 clones, with about three quarters appearing a single time and about 2.6% taken by the ten largest. The specimen was PBMCs. The sequence was collected from a woman between 40 and 55 years old in good health and CMV-seropositive. This sequence joins TRBV10-3 and TRBJ1-2, with D maybe TRBD1 (5 bases). CDR3 nucleotides: TGTGCCATCAGTGAAGGGGAGGTGGAGAGGGATCGCTACACCTTC. This codes for CAISEGEVERDRYTF.